The clone carrying this TCR beta chain was seen a few times. As yet, its antigen is unknown. Assay used: immunoSEQ multiplex PCR; TCRdb lists only in-frame clones, some missing. The data hold about 46,000 clones, with around 66% observed a single time. Each patient experienced a relapse that followed autologous stem cell transplantation, and brentuximab vedotin exposure varied. V dropped 1 base and J dropped 7; count of bases not matched to a gene: 3. CDR3 size: 15 residues. The V gene's germline CDR1 is LNHDA and CDR2 SQIVND (reference sequence). This sample was included in a study of PD-1 blockade in classical Hodgkin lymphoma. General observations from the study: Nivolumab initiated under 1 year post-ASCT led to patient exclusion.

Sequencing used peripheral blood mononuclear cells (PBMCs), obtained at baseline. The J gene is TRBJ1-6, the V gene TRBV19; 8 positions agree with TRBD1. This TCR was sampled from a human donor with classical Hodgkin lymphoma. Here the CDR3 DNA reads TGTGCCAGTAGTATAGCCTGGACAGGGAATTCACCCCTCCACTTT. It specifies CASSIAWTGNSPLHF.